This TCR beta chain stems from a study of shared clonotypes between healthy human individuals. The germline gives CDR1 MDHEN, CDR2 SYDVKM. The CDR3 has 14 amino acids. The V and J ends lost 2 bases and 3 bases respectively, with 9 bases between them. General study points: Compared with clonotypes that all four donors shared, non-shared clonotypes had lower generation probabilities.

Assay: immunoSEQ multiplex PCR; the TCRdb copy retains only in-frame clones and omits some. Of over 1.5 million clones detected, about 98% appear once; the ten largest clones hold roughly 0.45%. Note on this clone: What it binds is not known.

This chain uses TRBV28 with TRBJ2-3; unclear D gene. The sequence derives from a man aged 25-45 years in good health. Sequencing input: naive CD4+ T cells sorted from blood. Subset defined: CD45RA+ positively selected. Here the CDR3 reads CASSLRIGTDTQYF. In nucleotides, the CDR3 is TGTGCCAGCAGTTTAAGGATAGGGACAGATACGCAGTATTTT. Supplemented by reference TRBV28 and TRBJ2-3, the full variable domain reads DVKVTQSSRYLVKRTGEKVFLECVQDMDHENMFWYRQDPGLGLRLIYFSYDVKMKEKGDIPEGYSVSREKKERFSLILESASTNQTSMYLCASSLRIGTDTQYFGPGTRLTVL.